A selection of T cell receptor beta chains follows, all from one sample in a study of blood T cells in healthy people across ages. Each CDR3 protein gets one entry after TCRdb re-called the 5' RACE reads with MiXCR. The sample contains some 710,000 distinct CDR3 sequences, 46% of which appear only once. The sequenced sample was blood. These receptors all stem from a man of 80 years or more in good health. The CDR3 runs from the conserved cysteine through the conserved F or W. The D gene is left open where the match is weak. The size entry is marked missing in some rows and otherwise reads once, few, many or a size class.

CDR3 protein: CATSIAGATDTQYF
CDR3 DNA: TGTGCCACCAGCATAGCAGGGGCCACAGATACGCAGTATTTT
V gene: TRBV15
J gene: TRBJ2-3
clone size: -
D gene: -

CDR3 protein: CASSSPGLYEQFF
CDR3 DNA: TGCGCCAGCAGCTCCCCCGGACTGTATGAGCAGTTCTTC
V gene: TRBV5-1
J gene: TRBJ2-1
clone size: many
D gene: -

CDR3 protein: CASAEASYNEQFF
CDR3 DNA: TGTGCCAGCGCTGAGGCCTCCTACAATGAGCAGTTCTTC
V gene: TRBV6-6
J gene: TRBJ2-1
clone size: few
D gene: -

CDR3 protein: CASGRGLAGRVETQYF
CDR3 DNA: TGTGCCAGCGGCCGGGGACTAGCGGGAAGGGTAGAGACCCAGTACTTC
V gene: TRBV7-9
J gene: TRBJ2-5
clone size: -
D gene: TRBD2

CDR3 protein: CASSLERPGTDTQYF
CDR3 DNA: TGCGCCAGCAGCTTGGAGCGGCCAGGGACAGATACGCAGTATTTT
V gene: TRBV5-1
J gene: TRBJ2-3
clone size: many
D gene: -

CDR3 protein: CASSQRSGQGASEQYF
CDR3 DNA: TGTGCCAGCAGCCAAAGAAGCGGACAGGGGGCTTCCGAGCAGTACTTC
V gene: TRBV11-3
J gene: TRBJ2-7
clone size: few
D gene: TRBD1

CDR3 protein: CASSETSGTEYGYTF
CDR3 DNA: TGTGCCAGCAGTGAAACATCCGGGACCGAATATGGCTACACCTTC
V gene: TRBV25-1
J gene: TRBJ1-2
clone size: -
D gene: -

CDR3 protein: CSARDTPRETQYF
CDR3 DNA: TGCAGTGCGAGAGACACCCCCCGAGAGACCCAGTACTTC
V gene: TRBV20-1
J gene: TRBJ2-5
clone size: -
D gene: -

CDR3 protein: CASNTPAGGGTDTQYF
CDR3 DNA: TGTGCCAGCAACACTCCAGCGGGAGGGGGCACAGATACGCAGTATTTT
V gene: TRBV28
J gene: TRBJ2-3
clone size: -
D gene: TRBD2

CDR3 protein: CASSLRGFGETQYF
CDR3 DNA: TGTGCCAGCAGCCTCAGGGGATTCGGAGAGACCCAGTACTTC
V gene: TRBV7-9
J gene: TRBJ2-5
clone size: few
D gene: -

CDR3 protein: CASSFGMKLWEQYF
CDR3 DNA: TGTGCCAGCAGTTTTGGGATGAAACTGTGGGAGCAGTACTTC
V gene: TRBV12-3/TRBV12-4
J gene: TRBJ2-7
clone size: many
D gene: -

CDR3 protein: CSARRGEVNQPQHF
CDR3 DNA: TGCAGTGCTAGGCGGGGAGAGGTGAATCAGCCCCAGCATTTT
V gene: TRBV20-1
J gene: TRBJ1-5
clone size: -
D gene: -

CDR3 protein: CAISLWGGQETQYF
CDR3 DNA: TGTGCCATCAGCCTCTGGGGCGGGCAAGAGACCCAGTACTTC
V gene: TRBV10-3
J gene: TRBJ2-5
clone size: -
D gene: -

CDR3 protein: CASSDSSGGVNEQFF
CDR3 DNA: TGTGCCAGCAGTGACTCTAGCGGGGGGGTCAATGAGCAGTTCTTC
V gene: TRBV6-4
J gene: TRBJ2-1
clone size: few
D gene: TRBD2

CDR3 protein: CASSQDRDVTEAFF
CDR3 DNA: TGCGCCAGCAGCCAAGACAGGGACGTCACTGAAGCTTTCTTT
V gene: TRBV4-3
J gene: TRBJ1-1
clone size: -
D gene: -

CDR3 protein: CASSMDSISGRPQHF
CDR3 DNA: TGTGCCAGCAGCATGGACAGTATTTCAGGCCGGCCCCAGCATTTT
V gene: TRBV12-3/TRBV12-4
J gene: TRBJ1-5
clone size: -
D gene: -

CDR3 protein: CASTTLGTEAFF
CDR3 DNA: TGTGCCAGCACGACATTGGGCACTGAAGCTTTCTTT
V gene: TRBV12-3/TRBV12-4
J gene: TRBJ1-1
clone size: -
D gene: -

CDR3 protein: CASSMSGTSYEQYF
CDR3 DNA: TGTGCCAGCAGTATGTCAGGGACCTCCTACGAGCAGTACTTC
V gene: TRBV6-2/TRBV6-3
J gene: TRBJ2-7
clone size: -
D gene: -

CDR3 protein: CATSDSRTGIYEQYF
CDR3 DNA: TGTGCCACCAGTGATTCAAGGACAGGGATCTACGAGCAGTACTTC
V gene: TRBV24-1
J gene: TRBJ2-7
clone size: -
D gene: TRBD1

CDR3 protein: CASSWGRGNTEAFF
CDR3 DNA: TGTGCCAGCAGCTGGGGACGGGGGAACACTGAAGCTTTCTTT
V gene: TRBV7-2
J gene: TRBJ1-1
clone size: once
D gene: -

CDR3 protein: CATNRQEGIRNSPLHF
CDR3 DNA: TGTGCCACCAATAGACAGGAGGGGATTAGGAATTCACCCCTCCACTTT
V gene: TRBV7-2
J gene: TRBJ1-6
clone size: -
D gene: -

CDR3 protein: CSAAIPLGTGELFF
CDR3 DNA: TGCAGTGCTGCGATCCCTCTGGGGACCGGGGAGCTGTTTTTT
V gene: TRBV20-1
J gene: TRBJ2-2
clone size: -
D gene: -

CDR3 protein: CASSLYGSSGAKNIQYF
CDR3 DNA: TGTGCCAGCAGCTTATATGGTAGCAGCGGAGCCAAAAACATTCAGTACTTC
V gene: TRBV7-3
J gene: TRBJ2-4
clone size: few
D gene: -

CDR3 protein: CASSSDNLDEQFF
CDR3 DNA: TGTGCCAGCAGCTCAGACAACTTGGATGAGCAGTTCTTC
V gene: TRBV3-1
J gene: TRBJ2-1
clone size: few
D gene: -

CDR3 protein: CATAGLATDTQYF
CDR3 DNA: TGTGCCACCGCCGGGCTAGCGACAGATACGCAGTATTTT
V gene: TRBV10-3
J gene: TRBJ2-3
clone size: -
D gene: -

CDR3 protein: CVSARLLYNEQFF
CDR3 DNA: TGTGTCAGCGCCAGGCTACTATACAATGAGCAGTTCTTC
V gene: TRBV6-2/TRBV6-3
J gene: TRBJ2-1
clone size: -
D gene: -

CDR3 protein: CASSSREGVNTQYF
CDR3 DNA: TGTGCCAGCAGTTCTCGGGAGGGCGTGAATACGCAGTATTTT
V gene: TRBV6-6
J gene: TRBJ2-3
clone size: -
D gene: TRBD2

CDR3 protein: CASSQVLAVGEQYF
CDR3 DNA: TGTGCCAGCAGCCAAGTACTAGCGGTAGGGGAGCAGTACTTC
V gene: TRBV3-1
J gene: TRBJ2-7
clone size: -
D gene: TRBD2

CDR3 protein: CASSSGQEHNSPLHF
CDR3 DNA: TGTGCCAGCAGTTCGGGACAGGAGCATAATTCACCCCTCCACTTT
V gene: TRBV27
J gene: TRBJ1-6
clone size: -
D gene: TRBD1

CDR3 protein: CASSLTGSLYGYTF
CDR3 DNA: TGTGCCAGCAGCCTGACAGGGTCTCTCTATGGCTACACCTTC
V gene: TRBV7-9
J gene: TRBJ1-2
clone size: many
D gene: TRBD1

CDR3 protein: CSADFPQKETQYF
CDR3 DNA: TGCAGCGCGGACTTTCCCCAGAAAGAGACCCAGTACTTC
V gene: TRBV20-1
J gene: TRBJ2-5
clone size: -
D gene: -

CDR3 protein: CASSLTGKGEQYF
CDR3 DNA: TGTGCCAGCAGCTTGACAGGGAAGGGGGAGCAGTACTTC
V gene: TRBV11-3
J gene: TRBJ2-5
clone size: -
D gene: TRBD1

CDR3 protein: CAISDAGQGTEAFF
CDR3 DNA: TGTGCCATCAGTGATGCGGGCCAGGGTACGGAAGCTTTCTTT
V gene: TRBV10-3
J gene: TRBJ1-1
clone size: -
D gene: -

CDR3 protein: CASSRTRVDEQFF
CDR3 DNA: TGTGCCAGCTCACGGACCCGGGTAGATGAGCAGTTCTTC
V gene: TRBV18
J gene: TRBJ2-1
clone size: few
D gene: -

CDR3 protein: CSAPSGLADNEQYF
CDR3 DNA: TGCAGTGCCCCAAGCGGACTAGCGGACAATGAGCAGTACTTC
V gene: TRBV20-1
J gene: TRBJ2-7
clone size: -
D gene: TRBD2

CDR3 protein: CASHQLEGGEPQHF
CDR3 DNA: TGTGCCAGCCACCAACTAGAGGGGGGAGAGCCCCAGCATTTT
V gene: TRBV7-8
J gene: TRBJ1-5
clone size: few
D gene: -

CDR3 protein: CATSRGTNEQYF
CDR3 DNA: TGTGCCACCAGCAGAGGGACGAACGAGCAGTACTTC
V gene: TRBV15
J gene: TRBJ2-7
clone size: -
D gene: -

CDR3 protein: CSAPGLANNEQFF
CDR3 DNA: TGCAGTGCTCCCGGACTAGCGAATAATGAGCAGTTCTTC
V gene: TRBV20-1
J gene: TRBJ2-1
clone size: -
D gene: TRBD2